Sequencing of this TCR beta chain was carried out in a study of blood T cell repertoires in COVID-19. Overall study: The United States, Italy and Spain were the sources of the acute and convalescent COVID-19 samples. The analysed material was cDNA or gDNA that came from T cells, B-cell-depleted T cells, or PBMCs.

This CDR3 region has 14 residues. The V gene lost 1 base and the J gene lost 4 bases, with 10 bases spanning the gap. CDR1 is SEHNR and CDR2 is FQNEAQ in the germline V gene (reference sequence). How the authors handled the data: Researchers report that nucleated cell counts were estimated from reference gene primer amplification. The table came from immunoSEQ multiplex PCR; TCRdb's copy has only in-frame clones and leaves some out. Clonal size and the V and J genes are those of that table, whereas D and trimming came from the DNA. The table lists 100,000 to 150,000 clones, around 70% of them singletons.

Sequencing used peripheral blood. The chain is built from TRBV7-9 and TRBJ1-1; D perhaps matches TRBD1 (5 bases). The sequence was collected from a man aged 60 to 69 with acute or convalescent COVID-19. The DNA of the CDR3 is TGTGCCAGCAGCTTAGGACAGTCTCCCACTGAAGCTTTCTTT. Its translation: CASSLGQSPTEAFF.